Listed here are 6 T cell receptor beta chains from one sample, sequenced in a study of shared clonotypes between healthy human individuals. Clones were sequenced by immunoSEQ multiplex PCR, and TCRdb holds only the in-frame ones, with some missing. In the table there are about 2.1 million clones, 90% to 95% of which are singletons. As defined, naive CD8 cells were CD45RO-negative and positively selected for CCR7, with terminally differentiated effector memory CD45RA+ cells excluded. Input material: naive CD8+ T cells from PBMCs. These TCRs come from a young man in good health. Some clones in this sample may be carry-over from other donors' samples.

The V call is TRBV7-8, the J call TRBJ2-7, with 11 bases aligning to TRBD2. This CDR3 has 17 amino acids. Per the germline V gene, CDR1 is SGHVS and CDR2 is FQNEAQ. V dropped 1 base and J dropped 0; count of bases not matched to a gene: 5. CDR3 sequence (DNA): TGTGCCAGCAGCTTAGGACTAGCGGGGCAGATCTCCTACGAGCAGTACTTC. Its protein product is CASSLGLAGQISYEQYF. Full variable domain (missing parts from reference TRBV7-8 and TRBJ2-7): GAGVSQSPRYKVAKRGQDVALRCDPISGHVSLFWYQQALGQGPEFLTYFQNEAQLDKSGLPSDRFFAERPEGSVSTLKIQRTQQEDSAVYLCASSLGLAGQISYEQYFGPGTRLTVT.

V is TRBV27 and J is TRBJ1-2, with D hard to call. V was pared by 5 bases and J by 8 bases, with 18 bases between. The germline CDR1 and CDR2 sequences are MNHEY and SMNVEV (reference sequence). The CDR3 is made up of 14 amino acids. The CDR3 sequence is CASSLLAGGLGYTF. The CDR3 DNA reads TGTGCCAGCAGTCTCCTTGCGGGAGGGTTGGGCTACACCTTC.

Only one count was recorded for this clone. The J gene is TRBJ2-1, the V gene TRBV11-1, with a weak D call TRBD2 (5 bases). Germline V gene lookup returns CDR1 SGHAT and CDR2 FQDESV (reference sequence). The CDR3 extends over 14 amino acids. Trimming took 7 bases from V and 3 from J, leaving 13 bases between them. The CDR3 DNA sequence: TGTGCCAGCATCCCGGGGTTTAACTACAATGAGCAGTTCTTC. Protein: CASIPGFNYNEQFF.

The rearrangement joins TRBV9 to TRBJ2-1; perhaps TRBD1 as D (5 bases). Germline V gives CDR1 SGDLS, CDR2 YYNGEE. V dropped 3 bases and J dropped 10 bases, with 23 bases sitting between them. The CDR3 runs 16 residues. CDR3 in amino acids: CASSGLGRPPPGEQFF. In nucleotides, the CDR3 is TGTGCCAGCAGCGGCTTGGGGCGTCCACCCCCTGGGGAGCAGTTCTTC.

The chain links TRBV16 to TRBJ2-1, with 8 bases matching TRBD1. The CDR3 totals 15 residues. The trim removed 5 bases at V and 3 bases at J, leaving 6 bases unmatched. Looked up from germline, CDR1 is KGHSY and CDR2 is FQNENV. This chain's CDR3 is CASSSPGQVYNEQFF. The CDR3 DNA follows: TGTGCCAGCAGCTCACCGGGACAGGTCTACAATGAGCAGTTCTTC.

The chain joins TRBV27 to TRBJ2-3, with TRBD2 matching over 7 bases. From germline, CDR1 is MNHEY and CDR2 SMNVEV (reference sequence). This CDR3 has 15 residues. With V trimmed by 3 bases and J by 4 bases, 7 bases remained unmatched. CDR3 region: CASSLLGGRPDTQYF. The CDR3 coding sequence is TGTGCCAGCAGTTTGTTGGGAGGGAGGCCAGATACGCAGTATTTT.